The 3 T cell receptor beta chains in this list originate from one sample, sequenced in a study of molecular identifiers for immune sequencing clone quantification. Via MiXCR, TCRdb re-called the PCR reads, giving one row per CDR3 protein. The sample carries about 630,000 distinct CDR3 sequences, 25% recorded once. The sequenced sample consisted of naive CD8+ T cells from blood, with Jurkat cell RNA spiked in. Subset reported: FACS-sorted CD8+CD4-CCR7+CD45RA+ naive T cells. These receptors were taken from a human donor in good health. Some libraries in this study had Jurkat cell RNA spiked in.

For this clonotype: This could be a read error, since a much larger clone is one nucleotide away. This chain links TRBV29-1 with TRBJ2-1; no clear D gene. In germline, CDR1 is SQVTM, CDR2 ANQGSEA. The V and J ends lost 3 bases and 6 bases respectively, with 12 bases between them. This CDR3 is 13 amino acids long. The CDR3, as DNA: TGCAGCGTTGAGTTCACAGAGAGCAATGAGCAGTTCTTC. This encodes CSVEFTESNEQFF.

This clonotype was picked up many times. The chain joins TRBV20-1 to TRBJ1-5, with 9 nucleotides matching TRBD1. CDR1 is DFQATT and CDR2 is SNEGSKA in the germline V gene (reference sequence). Trimming at V came to 0 bases and at J to 1 base, leaving 4 bases not matched to a gene. The CDR3 is made up of 16 amino acids. The CDR3 loop is CSARDVQGASNQPQHF. CDR3 nucleotide sequence: TGCAGTGCTAGAGACGTACAGGGGGCCAGCAATCAGCCCCAGCATTTT.

This clonotype came up a few times. J is TRBJ2-3 and V is TRBV4-1; 11 bases map to TRBD1. V lost 5 bases, J lost 3 bases, and 7 bases stayed unmatched. Germline V CDR1 and CDR2: MGHRA, YSYEKL. The length of the CDR3 is 16 residues. CDR3 sequence (DNA): TGCGCCAGCAGCAAGGGGACAGGGGGAGGTACAGATACGCAGTATTTT. Translation: CASSKGTGGGTDTQYF.